The 21 T cell receptor beta chains in this list originate from one sample, sequenced in a study of T cell repertoires in ileal Crohn's disease (dated by TCRdb to about 2019). Libraries were constructed by the immunoSEQ multiplex PCR assay. TCRdb carries this immuneACCESS record with in-frame sequences only. Its versions omit some clonotypes, under half of them owing to an unresolved V gene in the studies checked, with the rest unexplained. In all, the sample holds 12,000 or so clones, and around 69% of those were seen once. The ten largest make up roughly 8.7% of the sample. This specimen's time point label, interpreted: neoterminal ileum biopsy at postoperative endoscopy, about 6 months after surgery. Sequencing input: ileal tissue. The receptors were gathered from an adult with Crohn's disease.

The chain combines TRBV5-1 with TRBJ1-2; 8 bases agree with TRBD1. The length of the CDR3 is 15 residues. Trimming removed 5 bases from V and 6 bases from J; junction bases left unmatched: 12. The germline CDR1 and CDR2 sequences are SGHRS and YFSETQ. The CDR3 sequence: CASRPTGGQGNGYTF. The CDR3 DNA reads as TGCGCCAGCAGGCCTACAGGGGGTCAGGGGAATGGCTACACCTTC.

This rearrangement joins TRBV7-6 to TRBJ2-2; 8 nucleotides line up with TRBD1. The CDR3 is 14 residues long. The V gene's germline CDR1 is SGHVS and CDR2 FNYEAQ. The V segment lost 5 bases and the J segment 6 bases; nucleotides outside the gene matches: 5. The CDR3 spells CASSPPTGAGELFF. The CDR3 nucleotides are TGTGCCAGCAGCCCCCCGACAGGGGCCGGGGAGCTGTTTTTT. Based on the CDR3 plus reference TRBV7-6 and TRBJ2-2, the full variable domain is GAGVSQSPRYKVTKRGQDVALRCDPISGHVSLYWYRQALGQGPEFLTYFNYEAQQDKSGLPNDRFSAERPEGSISTLTIQRTEQRDSAMYRCASSPPTGAGELFFGEGSRLTVL.

The chain couples TRBV7-2 to TRBJ2-1, with 8 bases fitting TRBD2. Germline V gives CDR1 SGHTA, CDR2 FQGNSA. The CDR3 is 16 residues long. V dropped 1 base and J dropped 4; count of bases not matched to a gene: 6. The chain's CDR3 is CASSLGRGGQYNEQFF. CDR3 in DNA: TGTGCCAGCAGCTTAGGTCGGGGGGGGCAATACAATGAGCAGTTCTTC.

This chain joins TRBV11-2 and TRBJ1-2; 7 bases match TRBD1. V was clipped by 6 bases and J by 8 bases; unmatched bases: 3. The CDR3 extends over 11 amino acids. The V gene's germline CDR1 is SGHAT and CDR2 FQNNGV. The chain's CDR3 is CASSGQAGYTF. The CDR3 DNA sequence: TGTGCCAGCAGTGGACAGGCGGGCTACACCTTC.

The CDR3 region has the DNA TGTGCCAGCAGCCGTGGTGCGGGGGGGCCGGGCACAGATACGCAGTATTTT. This codes for CASSRGAGGPGTDTQYF. The V gene is TRBV9, the J gene TRBJ2-3, with TRBD2 matching 9 bases. Trimming took 4 bases from V and 1 from J; bases not matched to a gene: 10. Germline loops: CDR1 SGDLS, CDR2 YYNGEE. This CDR3 region has 17 residues.

This chain connects TRBV2 to TRBJ2-7; D is uncertain. CDR1 and CDR2 (germline): SNHLY, FYNNEI. The V end was cut by 7 bases, the J end by 7 bases, with 8 bases between. The CDR3 totals 10 residues. CDR3 in DNA: TGTGCCAGCAACCACTATGAGCAGTACTTC. It codes for CASNHYEQYF.

Only one count was recorded for this clone. V gene TRBV28 combines with J gene TRBJ2-7, with D perhaps matching TRBD1 or TRBD2 (5 bases each). CDR1 is MDHEN and CDR2 is SYDVKM in the germline V gene. Trimming left V 8 bases short and J 0 bases short, with 14 bases between. The CDR3 runs 14 residues. The CDR3 spells CASVRVSGSYEQYF. DNA for the CDR3: TGTGCCAGCGTCAGGGTGAGCGGCTCCTACGAGCAGTACTTC.

This clone qualifies as medium-sized (0.01 to 0.1%). This chain connects TRBV27 to TRBJ1-5; the match to TRBD1 covers 11 bases. The trim removed 5 bases at V and 0 bases at J, leaving 6 bases unmatched. Germline values: CDR1 MNHEY, CDR2 SMNVEV (reference sequence). The CDR3 runs 17 residues. The CDR3 is CASSITGQGDSNQPQHF. For the CDR3, the DNA is TGTGCCAGCAGTATAACGGGACAGGGGGATAGCAATCAGCCCCAGCATTTT.

This clone was seen only a few times. This chain uses TRBV2 with TRBJ1-2; D is unresolved. This CDR3 comprises 13 residues. Between the trimmed V and J ends, which lost 3 bases and 4 bases, there was a span of 9 bases. Germline CDR1 reads SNHLY; CDR2 reads FYNNEI. The CDR3, as DNA: TGTGCCAGCAGTGACCGAACTGGCTATGGCTACACCTTC. Translating it yields CASSDRTGYGYTF.

The V and J genes are TRBV6-4 and TRBJ1-5; perhaps TRBD1 as D (6 bases). Trimming removed 3 bases from V and 6 bases from J, with 12 bases in between. In germline, CDR1 is MRHNA, CDR2 SNTAGT. The CDR3 has 14 residues. CDR3 sequence (DNA): TGTGCCAGCAGTGATCAGGGGTCTAGTCAGCCCCAGCATTTT. Protein: CASSDQGSSQPQHF.

In this sample, this clone turned up a few times. This rearrangement joins TRBV9 to TRBJ1-1; D is ambiguous. This CDR3 is built from 14 residues. The ends were cut back, 6 bases at V and 5 bases at J, with 17 bases in the middle. CDR1 SGDLS and CDR2 YYNGEE come from the germline V gene. The CDR3 region is CASTEGAAETEAFF. CDR3 DNA sequence: TGTGCCAGCACCGAGGGAGCTGCGGAGACTGAAGCTTTCTTT.

The V gene is TRBV10-2, the J gene TRBJ1-3, with TRBD1 as a possible D gene (6 bases). CDR3 length: 14 residues. CDR1 and CDR2 from the germline V gene are WSHSY and SAAADI. Trimming pared 2 bases from V and 4 bases from J, leaving 9 bases between. In nucleotides, the CDR3 is TGCGCCAGCAGTGAGACAGGGCTGGGAAACACCATATATTTT. Translation gives CASSETGLGNTIYF.

The chain links TRBV6-5 to TRBJ1-2; D is undetermined. Trimming pared 6 bases from V and 0 bases from J, leaving 8 bases between. The CDR3 contains 13 residues. CDR1 is MNHEY, CDR2 SVGAGI, per germline. The CDR3 nucleotides read TGTGCCAGCAGCACGACGGCTAACTATGGCTACACCTTC. Translated, it gives CASSTTANYGYTF.

The rearrangement joins TRBV7-8 to TRBJ1-2, with D hard to call. The germline V and J ends were trimmed by 0 bases and 1 base, with 12 bases remaining between them. Germline assignment: CDR1 SGHVS and CDR2 FQNEAQ. This CDR3 is 16 amino acids long. The CDR3 coding sequence is TGTGCCAGCAGCTTAGCGATGACGGCCTATAACTATGGCTACACCTTC. This codes for CASSLAMTAYNYGYTF.

This clone was seen a handful of times. The rearrangement links TRBV29-1 to TRBJ2-5; D unclear. V was shortened by 0 bases and J by 3 bases, with 14 bases between the two germline ends. The CDR3 length is 15 residues. The V gene's germline CDR1 is SQVTM and CDR2 ANQGSEA. The CDR3 DNA follows: TGCAGCGTTGAAGATCGGTTCGTGGGGAAAGAGACCCAGTACTTC. Its translation is CSVEDRFVGKETQYF.

DNA of the CDR3: TGTGCCAGCGTTACGACAGATACGCAGTATTTT. This sequence encodes CASVTTDTQYF. The chain combines TRBV2 with TRBJ2-3; D is undetermined. The CDR3 spans 11 residues. The ends were cut back, 8 bases at V and 3 bases at J, with 6 bases in the middle. Per germline, CDR1 SNHLY and CDR2 FYNNEI.

The rearrangement uses TRBV9 and TRBJ2-7, with D perhaps TRBD1 or TRBD2 (7 bases each). V lost 4 bases and J lost 1, with 18 bases in between. Germline V gives CDR1 SGDLS, CDR2 YYNGEE. CDR3 length equals 16 residues. The CDR3 nucleotides are TGTGCCAGCAGCCAGGGGGGGACTTTTGGTTCCTACGAGCAGTACTTC. Protein sequence: CASSQGGTFGSYEQYF.

The CDR3 coding sequence is TGCGCCAGCAGCCCACCGGGACTAGCGACTATTAGCTCCTACAATGAGCAGTTCTTC. Translation gives CASSPPGLATISSYNEQFF. The J gene is TRBJ2-1, the V gene TRBV5-1; 10 bases fit TRBD2. This CDR3 region has 19 residues. After removal of 4 bases from V and 0 bases from J, the junction contained 13 bases not matched to a gene. CDR1 and CDR2 (germline): SGHRS, YFSETQ.

This clone was seen a few times. The chain is built from TRBV10-3 and TRBJ1-1; 7 bases match TRBD1. The CDR3 contains 14 residues. V lost 4 bases and J lost 4; bases outside the gene matches: 6. Germline V lookup: CDR1 ENHRY, CDR2 SYGVKD. The CDR3 protein is CAISVTGKGTEAFF. CDR3 coding DNA: TGTGCCATCAGTGTGACAGGGAAAGGCACTGAAGCTTTCTTT.

CDR3 amino acids: CASSQVGSGKYQETQYF. Here the CDR3 DNA reads TGCGCCAGCAGCCAAGTAGGAAGCGGGAAGTACCAAGAGACCCAGTACTTC. This chain uses TRBV4-1 with TRBJ2-5; 7 bases map to TRBD2. Unmatched junction bases numbered 8, after V lost 1 base and J lost 0 bases. Germline assignment: CDR1 MGHRA and CDR2 YSYEKL. The CDR3 runs to 17 residues.

The chain uses TRBV6-4 and TRBJ1-3; D remains unclear. This CDR3 has 16 amino acids. Germline CDR1 and CDR2: MRHNA and SNTAGT. With 3 bases removed from V and 0 bases from J, the gap between germline ends came to 12 bases. The CDR3 sequence is CASSEFSTASGNTIYF. CDR3 bases: TGTGCCAGCAGTGAGTTTAGCACAGCCTCTGGAAACACCATATATTTT.